This TCR beta chain was captured by sequencing in a study of blood T cell repertoires in COVID-19. This clone came up once. J was trimmed by 7 bases and V by 5 bases; bases with no gene match: 9. The CDR3 sequence is 15 residues long. Per the germline V gene, CDR1 is SGHTA and CDR2 is FQGNSA. Data came from immunoSEQ multiplex PCR; TCRdb stores just in-frame clones and leaves some out. The table shows fewer than 250,000 clones, with roughly 84% occurring only once. The sequencing input was PBMCs or T cells enriched from blood (not recorded which). The rearrangement joins TRBV7-2 to TRBJ2-7, with 12 bases matching TRBD1. The sequence derives from a woman aged 30 to 39 who had been exposed to COVID-19. The CDR3 here is CASSGGGQGAREQYF. The CDR3 DNA reads TGTGCCAGCAGCGGAGGGGGACAGGGGGCTAGGGAGCAGTACTTC.